This entry features one T cell receptor (beta chain) sequence. This specimen comes from a study of T cell responses to AZD1222 COVID-19 vaccine. This CDR3 is built from 15 residues. V lost 4 bases, J lost 1 base, and 14 bases lay in between. Germline lookup yields CDR1 SGHRS and CDR2 YFSETQ. Sequenced by immunoSEQ multiplex PCR; TCRdb stores in-frame clones only, minus some. The sample has approximately 150,000 clones; 88% are singletons. The chain couples TRBV5-1 to TRBJ1-1; D remains unclear. Sequenced material: peripheral blood, taken 28 days after the second AZD1222 dose. This TCR came from an adult who received the AZD1222 COVID-19 vaccine. CDR3 nucleotide sequence: TGCGCCAGCAGCCTACTCGGGGAGGCGAACACTGAAGCTTTCTTT. Translation gives CASSLLGEANTEAFF.